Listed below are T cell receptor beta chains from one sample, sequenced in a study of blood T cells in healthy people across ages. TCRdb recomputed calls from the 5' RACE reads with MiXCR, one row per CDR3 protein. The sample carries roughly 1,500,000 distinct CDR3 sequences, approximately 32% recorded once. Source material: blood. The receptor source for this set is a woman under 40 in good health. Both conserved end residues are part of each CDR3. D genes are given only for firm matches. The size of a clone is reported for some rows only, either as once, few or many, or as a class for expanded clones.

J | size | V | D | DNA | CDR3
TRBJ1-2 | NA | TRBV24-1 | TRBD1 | TGTGCCACCAGTGAGTCGGACAGGGATTATGGCTACACCTTC | CATSESDRDYGYTF
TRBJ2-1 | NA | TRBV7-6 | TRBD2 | TGTGCCAGCAGCGACACTTGGGGGGGCAATGAGCAGTTCTTC | CASSDTWGGNEQFF
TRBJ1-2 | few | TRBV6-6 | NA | TGTGCCAGCAGTTATAAAGGAGGAGGAGCTCCCTTTTTTGGCTACACCTTC | CASSYKGGGAPFFGYTF
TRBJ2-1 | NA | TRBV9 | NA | TGTGCCAGCAGCTTAGGTCGTTGGGGACTTAACTACAATGAGCAGTTCTTC | CASSLGRWGLNYNEQFF
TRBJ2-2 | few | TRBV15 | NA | TGTGCCACCAGCAGAGACGCCCTGAAAGGTTTTCCCCGTTCGGGGGAGCTGTTTTTT | CATSRDALKGFPRSGELFF
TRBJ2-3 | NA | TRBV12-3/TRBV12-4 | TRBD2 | TGTGCCAGCACCCATCTAGCGGGGGGGCCTAATACGGAGTATTTT | CASTHLAGGPNTEYF
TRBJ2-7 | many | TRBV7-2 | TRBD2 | TGTGCCAGCAGCCCCGCGGGGCTAGCGGGGGAATACGAGCAGTACTTC | CASSPAGLAGEYEQYF
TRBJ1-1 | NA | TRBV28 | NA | TGTGCCAGCAGTTTCTATGGACAGTCGAACACTGAAGCTTTCTTT | CASSFYGQSNTEAFF
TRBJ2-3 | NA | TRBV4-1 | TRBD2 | TGCGCCAGCAGCCAAGATTGGCCCGGACTAGCGGGAACTAGCACAGATACGCAGTATTTT | CASSQDWPGLAGTSTDTQYF
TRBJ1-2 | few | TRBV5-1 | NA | TGCGCCAGCAGCCCCGGGGGGACAACGCACTATGGCTACACCTTC | CASSPGGTTHYGYTF
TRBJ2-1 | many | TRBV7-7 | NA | TGTGCCAGCAGCTCGGATCGAGGGGATGAGCAGTTCTTC | CASSSDRGDEQFF
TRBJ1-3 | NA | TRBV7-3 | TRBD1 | TGTGCCAGCAGCCCCCGAACAGGGGACTCTGGAAACACCATATATTTT | CASSPRTGDSGNTIYF
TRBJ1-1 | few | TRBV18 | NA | TGTGCCAGCTCACCACAGAAGAACACTGAAGCTTTCTTT | CASSPQKNTEAFF
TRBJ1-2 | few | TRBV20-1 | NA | TGCAACCTCCCTTCGGCATCTGACTATGGCTACACCTTC | CNLPSASDYGYTF
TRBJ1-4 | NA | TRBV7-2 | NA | TGTGCCAGCAGCCAGCAGGGTATTGGAAAACTGTTTTTT | CASSQQGIGKLFF
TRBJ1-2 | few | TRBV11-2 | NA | TGTGCCAGCAAATCTTTGAGAGGAAGGAACTATGGCTACACCTTC | CASKSLRGRNYGYTF
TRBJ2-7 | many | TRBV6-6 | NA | TGTGCCAGCAGTTACGCCCGCACCCCTATCGAGCAGTACTTC | CASSYARTPIEQYF